The source of this T cell receptor beta chain is a study of T cell repertoires in cytomegalovirus infection. Overall study context: Public TCR beta signatures marked donors with CMV infection and the matching HLA.

TCRdb fed the reads into MiXCR, producing one record per CDR3 protein. This repertoire shows 200,000 to 300,000 distinct CDR3 sequences, 6% to 8% found once; its top ten account for under 7.5%. Findings of the study overall: In two of eight donors, the top clonotype was HLA-C-restricted CMV-specific. Based on cumulative public TCR beta family frequency, carriers of CMV plus the relevant HLA were identified.

V was cut by 2 bases and J by 4 bases, with 15 bases left in between. The CDR3 is 15 amino acids. CDR1 SGDLS and CDR2 YYNGEE come from the germline V gene. In its sample, this clonotype was seen many times. Its specificity is not known. Sequenced material: PBMCs. The V and J genes are TRBV9 and TRBJ1-2; D is unresolved. The receptor's source is a human donor in good health (CMV status not recorded). Some clones in this sample may be carry-over from other donors' samples. In DNA, the CDR3 is TGTGCCAGCAGCGTTGGACCCCTAGCCCTCTATGGCTACACCTTC. Translation: CASSVGPLALYGYTF.